This T cell receptor (beta chain) came from a study of breast tumors, draining lymph nodes, adjacent tissues. This clonotype was detected many times. The antigen remains unidentified. TCRdb analysed the multiplex PCR reads with MiXCR anew, one entry per CDR3 protein. The data contain approximately 130,000 distinct CDR3 sequences, about 20% of them singletons. The germline gives CDR1 GTSNPN, CDR2 SVGIG (reference sequence). This CDR3 comprises 12 residues. V was cut by 0 bases and J by 8 bases, with 9 bases left in between. General study results and limits: Luminal-like breast cancer showed significantly greater tumor-nontumor repertoire similarity than basal-like breast cancer did. Compared with lymph nodes, tumors were less diverse; compared with nontumor tissue, more. Tumor T cell lymph node origin was a supported hypothesis, not proven. Data fit most tumor T cells coming from lymph node, expanding in tumor.

Breast cancer patients provided tissue from their axillary draining lymph nodes. The sample taken for sequencing was axillary lymph node tissue. This sequence originates from a female donor with breast cancer. Some clones in this sample may be carry-over from other donors' samples. V and J are TRBV30 and TRBJ2-3; TRBD1 is a possible D gene (6 bases). The DNA of the CDR3 is TGTGCCTGGAGTGTACAGGGTGGTACGCAGTATTTT. Translation: CAWSVQGGTQYF.